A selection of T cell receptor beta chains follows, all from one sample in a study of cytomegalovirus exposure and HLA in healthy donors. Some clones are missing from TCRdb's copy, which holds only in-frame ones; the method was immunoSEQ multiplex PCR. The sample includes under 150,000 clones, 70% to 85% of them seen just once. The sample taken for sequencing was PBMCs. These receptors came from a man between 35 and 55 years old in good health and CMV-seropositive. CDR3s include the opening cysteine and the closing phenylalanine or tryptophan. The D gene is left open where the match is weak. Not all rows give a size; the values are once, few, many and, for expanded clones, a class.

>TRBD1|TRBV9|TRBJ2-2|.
CASSVDRGRDGELFF
TGTGCCAGCAGCGTAGACAGGGGGCGCGACGGGGAGCTGTTTTTT
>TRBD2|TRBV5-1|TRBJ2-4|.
CASSGRGGSTGNIQYF
TGCGCCAGCAGCGGACGCGGGGGGTCCACGGGAAACATTCAATACTTC
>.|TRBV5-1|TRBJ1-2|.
CASSLDSNPYGYTF
TGCGCCAGCAGCTTGGACTCGAACCCCTATGGCTACACCTTC
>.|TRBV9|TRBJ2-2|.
CASSVGHGNTGELFF
TGTGCCAGCAGCGTAGGACATGGGAACACCGGGGAGCTGTTTTTT
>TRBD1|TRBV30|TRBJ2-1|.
CAWSGWDRVSDEQFF
TGTGCCTGGAGTGGTTGGGACAGGGTGTCTGATGAGCAGTTCTTC
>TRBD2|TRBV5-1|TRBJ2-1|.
CASSLRIPETSSEQFF
TGCGCCAGCAGCTTACGTATCCCTGAGACTAGCTCTGAGCAGTTCTTC
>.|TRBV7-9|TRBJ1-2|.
CASSRDKDGYTF
TGTGCCAGCAGCCGGGACAAGGATGGCTACACCTTC
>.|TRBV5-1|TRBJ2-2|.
CASSRQMNTGELFF
TGCGCCAGCAGCAGACAGATGAACACCGGGGAGCTGTTTTTT
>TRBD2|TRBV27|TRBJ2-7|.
CASSSGRVSYEQYF
TGTGCCAGCTCTAGTGGGAGGGTTTCCTACGAGCAGTACTTC
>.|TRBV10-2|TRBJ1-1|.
CASTGAGERTEAFF
TGCGCCAGCACAGGAGCGGGGGAGCGGACTGAAGCTTTCTTT
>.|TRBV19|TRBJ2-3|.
CASRKQGDGTDTQYF
TGTGCCAGTAGAAAACAGGGTGATGGAACAGATACGCAGTATTTT
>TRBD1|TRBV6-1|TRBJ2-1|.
CASSEHHRGKVFEQFF
TGTGCCAGCAGTGAACATCACAGGGGGAAGGTTTTTGAGCAGTTCTTC
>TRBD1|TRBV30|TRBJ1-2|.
CACYRGVYGYTF
TGTGCCTGTTACAGGGGGGTCTATGGCTACACCTTC
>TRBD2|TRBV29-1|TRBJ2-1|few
CSGTSGSIYEQFF
TGCAGCGGGACTAGCGGGAGTATCTATGAGCAGTTCTTC
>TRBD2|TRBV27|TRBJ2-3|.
CASSPPRLAGVTQYF
TGTGCCAGCAGTCCCCCCCGGCTAGCGGGAGTTACGCAGTATTTT
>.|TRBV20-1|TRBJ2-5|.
CSASSETQYF
TGCAGTGCTAGTAGCGAGACCCAGTACTTC
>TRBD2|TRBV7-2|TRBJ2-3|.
CASSSTSGGLRDTQYF
TGTGCCAGCAGCTCGACTAGCGGGGGGCTTAGGGATACGCAGTATTTT
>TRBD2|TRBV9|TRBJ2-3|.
CASSPGGAGLTDTQYF
TGTGCCAGCAGCCCCGGGGGGGCGGGCCTCACAGATACGCAGTATTTT
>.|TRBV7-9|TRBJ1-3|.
CASSAYWGEGTGNTIYF
TGTGCCAGCAGCGCTTACTGGGGGGAAGGGACTGGAAACACCATATATTTT
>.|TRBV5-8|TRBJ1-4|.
CASSLSRGGNEKLFF
TGTGCCAGCAGCTTGTCGAGGGGAGGGAATGAAAAACTGTTTTTT
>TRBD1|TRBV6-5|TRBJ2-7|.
CASSTRDSNYEQYF
TGTGCCAGCAGTACCCGGGACAGTAACTACGAGCAGTACTTC
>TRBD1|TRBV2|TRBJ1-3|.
CASRAGTGVGNTIYF
TGTGCCAGCAGGGCCGGGACAGGGGTAGGAAACACCATATATTTT
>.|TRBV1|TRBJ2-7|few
CTSSPPGTSGIVSYEQYF
TGCACCAGCAGCCCACCCGGGACTAGCGGGATCGTCTCCTACGAGCAGTACTTC
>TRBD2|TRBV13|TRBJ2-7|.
CASSFSRGDYYEQYF
TGTGCCAGCAGCTTCTCCCGGGGGGACTACTACGAGCAGTACTTC
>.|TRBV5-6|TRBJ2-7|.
CASSWTGFPEQYF
TGTGCCAGCAGCTGGACGGGGTTCCCCGAGCAGTACTTC
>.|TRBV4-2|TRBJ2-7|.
CASSQERGSGYEQYF
TGTGCCAGCAGCCAAGAGAGGGGGAGCGGTTACGAGCAGTACTTC
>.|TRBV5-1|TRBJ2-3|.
CASSLEQPTDTQYF
TGCGCCAGCAGCTTGGAACAGCCGACAGATACGCAGTATTTT
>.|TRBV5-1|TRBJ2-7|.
CASRPGPVSRGRIYEQYF
TGCGCCAGCCGCCCCGGTCCTGTTTCCCGGGGAAGGATCTACGAGCAGTACTTC
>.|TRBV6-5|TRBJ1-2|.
CASRNHRDGYTF
TGTGCCAGCAGAAATCACAGGGACGGCTACACCTTC
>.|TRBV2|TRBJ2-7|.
CASSETIGTRNYEQYF
TGTGCCAGCAGTGAGACGATTGGGACACGGAACTACGAGCAGTACTTC
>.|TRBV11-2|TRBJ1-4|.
CASSQDSKTEKLFF
TGTGCCAGCAGCCAGGACTCGAAAACTGAAAAACTGTTTTTT
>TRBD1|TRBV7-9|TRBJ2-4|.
CASSLTGAGKNIQYF
TGTGCCAGCAGCCTGACAGGGGCGGGCAAAAACATTCAGTACTTC
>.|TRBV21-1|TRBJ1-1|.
CASSSRDMNTEAFF
TGTGCCAGCAGCAGCCGGGACATGAACACTGAAGCTTTCTTT
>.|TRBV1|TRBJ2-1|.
CRESNEQFF
TGCAGAGAAAGCAATGAGCAGTTCTTC
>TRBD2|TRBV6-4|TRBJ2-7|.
CASRTSGSSPTYEQYF
TGTGCCAGTCGGACTAGCGGGAGCTCTCCAACCTACGAGCAGTACTTC
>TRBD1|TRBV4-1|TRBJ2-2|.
CASSGGQGPGTGELFF
TGCGCCAGCAGCGGAGGACAGGGCCCAGGGACCGGGGAGCTGTTTTTT
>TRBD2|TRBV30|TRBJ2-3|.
CAWSGGGSTDTQYF
TGTGCCTGGAGTGGGGGAGGGAGCACAGATACGCAGTATTTT
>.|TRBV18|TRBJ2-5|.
CASSPVFETQYF
TGTGCCAGCTCACCAGTATTCGAGACCCAGTACTTC
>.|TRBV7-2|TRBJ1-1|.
CASSPKIWGLNTEAFF
TGTGCCAGCAGCCCCAAGATTTGGGGGCTGAACACTGAAGCTTTCTTT
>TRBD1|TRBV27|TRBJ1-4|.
CASSFPDGGDRVIGVNEKLFF
TGTGCCAGCAGTTTCCCGGATGGTGGGGACAGGGTGATTGGGGTTAATGAAAAACTGTTTTTT
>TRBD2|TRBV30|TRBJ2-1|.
CAWVTSGNSYNEQFF
TGTGCCTGGGTGACTAGCGGGAACTCCTACAATGAGCAGTTCTTC
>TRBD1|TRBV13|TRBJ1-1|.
CASSNRGRRTEAFF
TGTGCCAGCAGCAACAGGGGGCGGCGGACTGAAGCTTTCTTT
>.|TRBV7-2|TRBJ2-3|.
CASTWQGWSTDTQYF
TGTGCCAGCACATGGCAGGGGTGGAGCACAGATACGCAGTATTTT
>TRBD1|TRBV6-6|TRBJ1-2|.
CASSHGLDRGYGYTF
TGTGCCAGCAGTCACGGGTTAGACAGGGGCTATGGCTACACCTTC
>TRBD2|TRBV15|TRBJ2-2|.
CATSRLRFSGGLRTGELFF
TGTGCCACCAGCAGGTTACGGTTTAGCGGGGGGCTTCGCACCGGGGAGCTGTTTTTT
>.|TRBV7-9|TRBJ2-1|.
CASSYPGTPFEQFF
TGTGCCAGCAGTTATCCTGGGACTCCCTTCGAGCAGTTCTTC
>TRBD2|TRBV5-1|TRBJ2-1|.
CASSLSSGDYNEQFF
TGCGCCAGCAGCTTGTCTAGCGGGGACTACAATGAGCAGTTCTTC
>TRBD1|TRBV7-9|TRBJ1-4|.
CASSYGTGELFF
TGTGCCAGCAGCTACGGGACAGGGGAACTGTTTTTT
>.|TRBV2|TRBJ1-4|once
CASSFDEGRKLFF
TGTGCCAGCAGCTTCGATGAGGGGAGGAAACTGTTTTTT
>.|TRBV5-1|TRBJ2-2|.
CASSLNGPDTLARELFF
TGCGCCAGCAGCTTGAACGGTCCGGACACACTCGCCCGGGAGCTGTTTTTT
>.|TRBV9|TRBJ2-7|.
CASSLGAGKFYEQYF
TGTGCCAGCAGCCTTGGGGCAGGGAAGTTCTACGAGCAGTACTTC
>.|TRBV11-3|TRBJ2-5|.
CASSLGGQEGETQYF
TGTGCCAGCAGCTTAGGGGGTCAGGAGGGAGAGACCCAGTACTTC
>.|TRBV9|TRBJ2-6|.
CASSVGGQGGPSGANVLTF
TGTGCCAGCAGCGTAGGAGGTCAGGGTGGCCCCTCTGGGGCCAACGTCCTGACTTTC
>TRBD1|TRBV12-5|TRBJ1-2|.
CASGLVRPSGGHYGYTF
TGTGCTAGTGGTTTGGTACGTCCGTCAGGGGGCCACTATGGCTACACCTTC